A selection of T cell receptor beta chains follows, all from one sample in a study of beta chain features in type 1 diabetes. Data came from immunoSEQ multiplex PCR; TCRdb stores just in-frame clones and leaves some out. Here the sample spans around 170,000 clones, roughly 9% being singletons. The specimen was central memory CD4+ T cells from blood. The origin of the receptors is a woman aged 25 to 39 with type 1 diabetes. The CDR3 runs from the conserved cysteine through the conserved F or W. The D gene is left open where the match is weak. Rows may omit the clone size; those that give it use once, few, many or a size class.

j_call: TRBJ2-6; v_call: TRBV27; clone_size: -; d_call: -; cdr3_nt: TGTGCCAGCAGTCGCGGCCTCGGGGCCAACGTCCTGACTTTC; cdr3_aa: CASSRGLGANVLTF
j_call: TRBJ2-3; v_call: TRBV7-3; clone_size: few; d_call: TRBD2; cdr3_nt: TGTGCCAGCAGCTCTTGGTTGGCTAGCGGGATTGTAGATACGCAGTATTTT; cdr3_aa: CASSSWLASGIVDTQYF
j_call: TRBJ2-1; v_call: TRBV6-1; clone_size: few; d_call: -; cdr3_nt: TGTGCCAGCACCCGGAGTTACAATGAGCAGTTCTTC; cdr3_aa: CASTRSYNEQFF
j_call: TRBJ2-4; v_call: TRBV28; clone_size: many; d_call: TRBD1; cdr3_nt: TGTGCCAGCAGTCCATACCCCGGACAGGGGGACAAAAACATTCAGTACTTC; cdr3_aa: CASSPYPGQGDKNIQYF
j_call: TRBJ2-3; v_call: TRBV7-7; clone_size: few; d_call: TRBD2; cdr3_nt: TGTGCTAGCAGCGCGGGCGCTAGCGGGAACGGGGGAGATACGCAGTATTTT; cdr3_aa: CASSAGASGNGGDTQYF
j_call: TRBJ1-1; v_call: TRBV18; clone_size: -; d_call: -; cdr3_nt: TGTGCCAGCTCACCACGGGAACAGGGTTCGAACACTGAAGCTTTCTTT; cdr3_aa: CASSPREQGSNTEAFF
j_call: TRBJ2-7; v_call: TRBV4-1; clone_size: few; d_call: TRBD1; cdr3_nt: TGCGCCAGCAGCGCGACAGGGCTAAGGTCCTACGAGCAGTACTTC; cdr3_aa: CASSATGLRSYEQYF
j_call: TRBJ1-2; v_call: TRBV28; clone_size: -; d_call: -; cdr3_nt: TGTGCCAGCAGACAAACAGGGTATGGCTACACCTTC; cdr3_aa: CASRQTGYGYTF
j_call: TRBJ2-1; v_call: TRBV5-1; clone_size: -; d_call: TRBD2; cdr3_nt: TGCGCCAGCAGCTGGGAGGGACTAGCTTACAATGAGCAGTTCTTC; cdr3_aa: CASSWEGLAYNEQFF
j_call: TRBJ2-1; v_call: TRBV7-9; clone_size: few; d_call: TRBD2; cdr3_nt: TGTGCCAGCAGCTTCCCTCAAGGGACTAGCGGGAGGAATGAGCAGTTCTTC; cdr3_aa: CASSFPQGTSGRNEQFF
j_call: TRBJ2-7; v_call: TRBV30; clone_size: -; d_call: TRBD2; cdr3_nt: TGTGCCTGGAGTGTACGAGCTAGCGGGATCCACGAGCAGTACTTC; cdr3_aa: CAWSVRASGIHEQYF
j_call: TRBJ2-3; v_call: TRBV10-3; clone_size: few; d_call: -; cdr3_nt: TGTGCCATCAGTGAGACCGCCGCTGAGATGAGCACAGATACGCAGTATTTT; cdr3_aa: CAISETAAEMSTDTQYF
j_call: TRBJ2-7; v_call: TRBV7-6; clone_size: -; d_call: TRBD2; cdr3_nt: TGTGCCAGCAGCTTAGGAGGTAGCGGGAGTAACGAGCAGTACTTC; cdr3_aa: CASSLGGSGSNEQYF
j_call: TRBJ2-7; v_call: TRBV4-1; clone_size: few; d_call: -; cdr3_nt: TGCGCCAGCAGCCAAGATCAGGGAAGGAAGCAGTACTTC; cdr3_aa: CASSQDQGRKQYF
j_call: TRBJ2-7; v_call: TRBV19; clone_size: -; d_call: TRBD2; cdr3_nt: TGTGCCAGTGGGACTAGCGGATTTTCCTACGAGCAGTACTTC; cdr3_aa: CASGTSGFSYEQYF
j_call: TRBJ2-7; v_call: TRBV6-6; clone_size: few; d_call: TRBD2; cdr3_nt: TGTGCCAGCAGTTGGTCTAGCGGAAGCTCCTACGAGCAGTACTTC; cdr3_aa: CASSWSSGSSYEQYF
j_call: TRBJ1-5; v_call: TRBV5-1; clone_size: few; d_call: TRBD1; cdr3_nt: TGCGCCAGCAGCGTTGACAGGGCTCAGCCCCAGCATTTT; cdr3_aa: CASSVDRAQPQHF
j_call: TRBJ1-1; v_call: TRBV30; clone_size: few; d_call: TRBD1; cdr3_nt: TGTGCCTGGAGTGTGGACAGGGGTAACACTGAAGCTTTCTTT; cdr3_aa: CAWSVDRGNTEAFF
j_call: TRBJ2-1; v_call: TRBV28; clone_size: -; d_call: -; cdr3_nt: TGTGCCAGCAGTTTAGGAGGGGGCCCCTACAATGAGCAGTTCTTC; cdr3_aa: CASSLGGGPYNEQFF
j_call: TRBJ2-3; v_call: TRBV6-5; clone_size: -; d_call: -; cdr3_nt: TGTGCCAGCAGCCTGACGCGGTCCGGCACAGATACGCAGTATTTT; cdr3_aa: CASSLTRSGTDTQYF
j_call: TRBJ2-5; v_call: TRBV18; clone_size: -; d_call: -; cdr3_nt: TGTGCCAGCTCACCACCACCGGGAGAGACCCAGTACTTC; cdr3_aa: CASSPPPGETQYF
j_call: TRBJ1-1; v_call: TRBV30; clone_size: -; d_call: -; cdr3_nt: TGTGCCTGGAGTCTCGGGGGGTTGAACACTGAAGCTTTCTTT; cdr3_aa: CAWSLGGLNTEAFF
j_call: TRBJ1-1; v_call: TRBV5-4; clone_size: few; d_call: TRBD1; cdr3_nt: TGTGCCAGCAGCGGGCAGGGGGGGAACACTGAAGCTTTCTTT; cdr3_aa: CASSGQGGNTEAFF
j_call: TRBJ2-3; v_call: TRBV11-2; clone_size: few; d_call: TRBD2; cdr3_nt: TGTGCCAGCAGGATAGCGGGACACACAGATACGCAGTATTTT; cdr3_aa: CASRIAGHTDTQYF
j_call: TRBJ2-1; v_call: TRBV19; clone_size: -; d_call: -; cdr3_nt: TGTGCCAGTAGGTCCCGAATTAGGGGGAATGAGCAGTTCTTC; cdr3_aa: CASRSRIRGNEQFF
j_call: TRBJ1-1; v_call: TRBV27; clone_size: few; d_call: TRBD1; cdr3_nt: TGTGCCAGCAGTTCACAGGGGAGCACTGAAGCTTTCTTT; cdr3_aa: CASSSQGSTEAFF
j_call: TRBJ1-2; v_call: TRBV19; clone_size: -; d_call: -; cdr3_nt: TGTGCCAGTAGTATTCAAGAGGTCTATGGCTACACCTTC; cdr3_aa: CASSIQEVYGYTF
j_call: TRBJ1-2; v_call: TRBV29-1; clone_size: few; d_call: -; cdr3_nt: TGCAGCGTTGGGGGGCAGGGAAAACGCTACACCTTC; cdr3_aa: CSVGGQGKRYTF
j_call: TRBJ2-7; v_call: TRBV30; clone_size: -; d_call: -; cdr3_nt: TGTGCCTGGAGTGCGGGAGTCTTCTCCTACGAGCAGTACTTC; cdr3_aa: CAWSAGVFSYEQYF
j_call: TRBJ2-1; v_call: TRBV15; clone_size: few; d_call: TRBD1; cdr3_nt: TGTGCCACCAGCCGGACCGGGACAGGGCTCAATGAGCAGTTCTTC; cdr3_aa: CATSRTGTGLNEQFF
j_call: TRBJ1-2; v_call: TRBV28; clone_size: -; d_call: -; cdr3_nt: TGTGCCAGCAGTATCTACACCGGGACAAGCTATGGCTACACCTTC; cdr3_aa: CASSIYTGTSYGYTF
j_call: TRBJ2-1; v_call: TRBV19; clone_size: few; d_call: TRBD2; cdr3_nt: TGTGCCAGTAGCCAAGGGACTAGCGGGACCTATGAGCAGTTCTTC; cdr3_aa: CASSQGTSGTYEQFF
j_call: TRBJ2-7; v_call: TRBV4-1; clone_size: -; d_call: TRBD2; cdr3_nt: TGCGCCAGCAGCCAAGATCTGATGCTAGCGGGGACCTACGAGCAGTACTTC; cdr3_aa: CASSQDLMLAGTYEQYF
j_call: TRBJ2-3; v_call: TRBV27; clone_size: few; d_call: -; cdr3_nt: TGTGCCAGCAGTAAACTGACTAGAGGGGTAGATACGCAGTATTTT; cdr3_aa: CASSKLTRGVDTQYF
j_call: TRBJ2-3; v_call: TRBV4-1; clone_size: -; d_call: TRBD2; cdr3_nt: TGCGCCAGCAGCCAAGATGGTAGCGGGAGTGTGGCAGATACGCAGTATTTT; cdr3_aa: CASSQDGSGSVADTQYF
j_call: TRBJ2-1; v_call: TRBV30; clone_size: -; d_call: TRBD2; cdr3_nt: TGTGCCTGGAGAGCGGGACTAGCGGGAGTATCCTACAATGAGCAGTTCTTC; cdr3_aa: CAWRAGLAGVSYNEQFF
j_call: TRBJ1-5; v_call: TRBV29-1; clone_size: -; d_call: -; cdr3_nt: TGCAGCGTTTCTCCGTCAGGGCGGGGGCAGCCCCAGCATTTT; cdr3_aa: CSVSPSGRGQPQHF
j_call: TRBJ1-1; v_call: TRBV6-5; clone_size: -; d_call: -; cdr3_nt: TGTGCCAGCAGTTACCGTGGGGGGAGCACTGAAGCTTTCTTT; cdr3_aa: CASSYRGGSTEAFF
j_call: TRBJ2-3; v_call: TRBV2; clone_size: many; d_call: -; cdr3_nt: TGTGCCAGCAGTGCCGGCGGGGAAGATACGCAGTATTTT; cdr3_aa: CASSAGGEDTQYF
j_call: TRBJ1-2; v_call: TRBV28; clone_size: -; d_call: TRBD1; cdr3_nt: TGTGCCAGCAGAGGGGGACAGGGGGCTCGGGGCTACACCTTC; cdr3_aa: CASRGGQGARGYTF
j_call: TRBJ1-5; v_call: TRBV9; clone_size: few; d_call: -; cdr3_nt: TGTGCCAGCAGCGCTGGACAGTCAAATCAGCCCCAGCATTTT; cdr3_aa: CASSAGQSNQPQHF
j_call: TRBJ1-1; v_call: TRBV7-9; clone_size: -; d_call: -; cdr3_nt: TGTGCCAGCAGCCCCGACGGGTACACTGAAGCTTTCTTT; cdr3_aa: CASSPDGYTEAFF
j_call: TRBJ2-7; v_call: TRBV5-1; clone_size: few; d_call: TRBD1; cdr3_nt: TGCGCCAGCAGCTTCTCGGGACAGTCCTACGAGCAGTACTTC; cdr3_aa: CASSFSGQSYEQYF
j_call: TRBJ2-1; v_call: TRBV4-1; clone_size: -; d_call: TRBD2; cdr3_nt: TGCGCCAGCAGCCAGGGACCCGGGACTAGCGGGAGTAATGAGCAGTTCTTC; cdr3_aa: CASSQGPGTSGSNEQFF
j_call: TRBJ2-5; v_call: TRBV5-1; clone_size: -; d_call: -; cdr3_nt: TGCGCCAGCAGCTTGGCCGCGGGCGGGGAGACCCAGTACTTC; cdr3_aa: CASSLAAGGETQYF
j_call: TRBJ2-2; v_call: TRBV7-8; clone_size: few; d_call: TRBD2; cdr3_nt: TGTGCCAGCAGCCCGGGACTAGCGGGAGGGACCGGGGAGCTGTTTTTT; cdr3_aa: CASSPGLAGGTGELFF
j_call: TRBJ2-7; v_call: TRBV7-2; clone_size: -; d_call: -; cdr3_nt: TGTGCCAGCAGCTTAGTGGGGAGAACGGACAGCCGTCAGTACTTC; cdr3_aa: CASSLVGRTDSRQYF
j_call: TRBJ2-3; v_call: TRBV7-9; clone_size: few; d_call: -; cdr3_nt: TGTGCCACGACACACACAGATACGCAGTATTTT; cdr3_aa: CATTHTDTQYF
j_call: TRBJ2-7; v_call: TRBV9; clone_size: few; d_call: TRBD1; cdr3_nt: TGTGCCAGCAGCCCGAGACAGGGTGGCTACGAGCAGTACTTC; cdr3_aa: CASSPRQGGYEQYF
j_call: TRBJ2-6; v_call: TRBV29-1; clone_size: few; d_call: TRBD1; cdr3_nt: TGCAGCGCAATAGGACAGGGCAGCTCTGGGGCCAACGTCCTGACTTTC; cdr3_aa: CSAIGQGSSGANVLTF
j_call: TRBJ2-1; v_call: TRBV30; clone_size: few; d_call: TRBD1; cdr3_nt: TGTGCCCGCTCAGGGGGCGCCTACAATGAGCAGTTCTTC; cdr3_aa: CARSGGAYNEQFF
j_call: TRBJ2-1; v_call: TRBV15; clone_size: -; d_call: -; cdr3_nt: TGTGCCACCAGCAGAGATCCCGCGCGGGGAGTATTCTTC; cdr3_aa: CATSRDPARGVFF
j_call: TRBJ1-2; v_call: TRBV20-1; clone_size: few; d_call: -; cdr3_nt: TGCAGTGCTAGAGTCGGTTATGGCTACACCTTC; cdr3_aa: CSARVGYGYTF
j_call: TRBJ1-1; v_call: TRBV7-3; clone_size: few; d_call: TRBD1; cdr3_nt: TGTGCCAGCAGCTTGCAGGGGGAATACACTGAAGCTTTCTTT; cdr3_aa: CASSLQGEYTEAFF
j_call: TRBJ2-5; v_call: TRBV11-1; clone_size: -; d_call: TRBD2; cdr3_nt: TGTGCCAGCAGCTTAGCGGCTAGCGGTAAAGAGACCCAGTACTTC; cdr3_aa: CASSLAASGKETQYF
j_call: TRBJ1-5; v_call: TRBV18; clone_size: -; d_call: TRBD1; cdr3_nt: TGTGCCAGCTCACCACAGGACAGGAATCAGCCCCAGCATTTT; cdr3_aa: CASSPQDRNQPQHF
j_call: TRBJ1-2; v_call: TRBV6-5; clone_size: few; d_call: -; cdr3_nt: TGTGCCAGCACCTTGGACAGTTTATTCTATGGCTACACCTTC; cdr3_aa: CASTLDSLFYGYTF
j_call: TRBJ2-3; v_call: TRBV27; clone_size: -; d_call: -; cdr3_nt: TGTGCCAGCAGTTTAAGAGGGCAGCCGGTGGGCACAGATACGCAGTATTTT; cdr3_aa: CASSLRGQPVGTDTQYF
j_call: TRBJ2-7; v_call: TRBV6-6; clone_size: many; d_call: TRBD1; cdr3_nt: TGTGCCAGCAGTCGTACAGGGGGGACTCAGGAGCAGTACTTC; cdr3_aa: CASSRTGGTQEQYF